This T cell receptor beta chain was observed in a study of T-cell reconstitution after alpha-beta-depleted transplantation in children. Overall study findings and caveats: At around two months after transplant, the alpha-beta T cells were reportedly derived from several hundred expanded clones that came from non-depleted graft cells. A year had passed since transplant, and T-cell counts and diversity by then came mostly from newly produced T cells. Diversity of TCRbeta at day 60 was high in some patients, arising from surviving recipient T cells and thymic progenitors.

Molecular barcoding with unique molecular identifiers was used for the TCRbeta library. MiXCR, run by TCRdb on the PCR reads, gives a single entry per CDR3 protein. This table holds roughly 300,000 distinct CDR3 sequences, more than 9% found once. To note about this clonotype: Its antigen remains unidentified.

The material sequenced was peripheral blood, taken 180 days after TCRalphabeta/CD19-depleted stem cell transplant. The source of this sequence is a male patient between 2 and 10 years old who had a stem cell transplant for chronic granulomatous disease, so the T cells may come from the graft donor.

CDR3 DNA: TGCAGTGCTAGAGATCTGTGGCAAGATATTCACCCCCAGCATTTT. Translated: CSARDLWQDIHPQHF. The chain carries TRBV20-1 and TRBJ1-5; unclear D gene. CDR1 is DFQATT and CDR2 is SNEGSKA in the germline V gene (reference sequence). The CDR3 is 15 residues long. V shed 0 bases and J shed 10 bases, with 19 bases lying between them.